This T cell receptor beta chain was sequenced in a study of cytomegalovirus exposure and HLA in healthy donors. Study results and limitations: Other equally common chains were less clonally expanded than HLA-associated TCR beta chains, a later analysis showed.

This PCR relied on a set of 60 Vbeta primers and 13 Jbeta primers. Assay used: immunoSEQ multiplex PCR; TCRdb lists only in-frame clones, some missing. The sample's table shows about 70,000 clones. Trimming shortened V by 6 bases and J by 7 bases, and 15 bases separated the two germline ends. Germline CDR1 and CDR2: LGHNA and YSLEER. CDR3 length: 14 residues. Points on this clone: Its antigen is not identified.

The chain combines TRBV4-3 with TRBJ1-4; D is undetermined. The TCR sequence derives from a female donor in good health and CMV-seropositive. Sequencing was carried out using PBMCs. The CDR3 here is CASRPSGYGEKLFF. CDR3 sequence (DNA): TGCGCCAGCAGGCCCTCCGGGTATGGTGAAAAACTGTTTTTT.